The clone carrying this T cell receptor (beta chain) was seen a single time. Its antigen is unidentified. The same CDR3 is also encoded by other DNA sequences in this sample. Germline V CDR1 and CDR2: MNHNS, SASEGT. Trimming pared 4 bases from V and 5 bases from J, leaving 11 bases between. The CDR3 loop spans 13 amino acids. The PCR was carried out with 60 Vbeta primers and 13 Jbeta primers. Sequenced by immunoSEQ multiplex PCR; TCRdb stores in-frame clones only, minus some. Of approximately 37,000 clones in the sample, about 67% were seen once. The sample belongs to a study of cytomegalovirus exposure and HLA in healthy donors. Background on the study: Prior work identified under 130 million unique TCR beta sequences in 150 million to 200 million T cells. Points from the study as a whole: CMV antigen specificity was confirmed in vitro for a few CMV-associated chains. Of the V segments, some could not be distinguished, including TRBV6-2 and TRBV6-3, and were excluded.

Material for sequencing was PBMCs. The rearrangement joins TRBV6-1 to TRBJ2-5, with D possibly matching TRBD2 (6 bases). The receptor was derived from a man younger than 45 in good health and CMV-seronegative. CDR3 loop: CASSVAGGETQYF. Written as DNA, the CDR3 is TGTGCCAGCAGTGTTGCAGGAGGGGAGACCCAGTACTTC.